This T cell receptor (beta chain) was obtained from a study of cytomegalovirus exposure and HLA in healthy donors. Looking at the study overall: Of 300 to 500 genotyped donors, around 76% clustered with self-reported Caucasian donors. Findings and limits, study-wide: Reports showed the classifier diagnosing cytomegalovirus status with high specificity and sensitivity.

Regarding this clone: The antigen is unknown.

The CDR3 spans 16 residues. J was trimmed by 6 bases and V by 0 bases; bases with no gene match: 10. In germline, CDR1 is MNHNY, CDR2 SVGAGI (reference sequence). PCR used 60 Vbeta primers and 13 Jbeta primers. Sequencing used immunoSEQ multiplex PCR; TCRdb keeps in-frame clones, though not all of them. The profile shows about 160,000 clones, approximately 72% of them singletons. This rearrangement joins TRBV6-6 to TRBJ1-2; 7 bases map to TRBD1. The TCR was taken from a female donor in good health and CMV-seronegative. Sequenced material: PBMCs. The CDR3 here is CASSYSKDDRENGYTF. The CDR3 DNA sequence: TGTGCCAGCAGTTACTCGAAAGACGACAGGGAAAATGGCTACACCTTC.